This T cell receptor beta chain appears in the sequencing data of a study of CD8+CD57+ T cells in acquired aplastic anemia. Looking at the study overall: Sorted CD4+ and CD8+ cells yielded roughly 3.2 ug of DNA on average. Healthy donor sequencing depth: 10 million to 10.8 million CD4+, under 14 million CD8+ reads. Regarding the study as a whole: A set of twenty-nine CD8+ CDR3 sequences was shared between patients and controls, and these sequences appeared highly expressed in patients.

CDR3 length: 11 residues. The germline V gene encodes CDR1 SGHRS and CDR2 YFSETQ. This clonotype has ten or more counts. The antigen remains unidentified. The junction shows a germline mismatch at one end, possibly a read error. TCR beta VDJ and CDR3 profiles were obtained from a genomic DNA template. Each CDR3 protein is one row after TCRdb ran MiXCR on the reads. The sample includes 200,000 to 250,000 distinct CDR3 sequences, roughly 35% of them seen just once. This receptor was taken from a human donor in good health, serving as a control. The genes are TRBV5-1 and TRBJ2-7, with D possibly TRBD1 on 6 matching bases. Source material: sorted CD4+, CD8+, or CD8+CD57+ T cells (not recorded which) from PBMCs. The CDR3 region has the DNA TGCGCCAGCAGCTACGGAGGAGGACAGCAATTC. Translation gives CASSYGGGQQF.